This T cell receptor (beta chain) was sequenced for a study of human T cells and chemical hapten exposure. Unique molecular identifiers were linked by the library to individual cDNA molecules. MiXCR, run by TCRdb on the RACE reads, gives a single entry per CDR3 protein. The repertoire holds 300,000 to 450,000 distinct CDR3 sequences, with about 4.8% as singletons. This sample's time point: patch test 1, 2 weeks after DPC sensitization. Treatment defined: therapeutic diphenylcyclopropenone sensitization with weekly scalp DPC. V shed 1 base and J shed 3 bases, with 7 bases lying between them. CDR1 is LNHDA, CDR2 SQIVND, per germline (reference sequence). The CDR3 has 14 residues. This clonotype appeared many times.

The clonotype comes from a woman between 45 and 65 years old with alopecia areata. Some clones in this sample may be carry-over from other donors' samples. The chain recombines TRBV19 with TRBJ1-5; D unresolved. The specimen comprised whole blood, sampled in connection with sensitization to the hapten diphenylcyclopropenone (DPC). The CDR3 loop reads CASSIGNLNQPQHF. CDR3 DNA sequence: TGTGCCAGTAGTATAGGTAATCTCAATCAGCCCCAGCATTTT.